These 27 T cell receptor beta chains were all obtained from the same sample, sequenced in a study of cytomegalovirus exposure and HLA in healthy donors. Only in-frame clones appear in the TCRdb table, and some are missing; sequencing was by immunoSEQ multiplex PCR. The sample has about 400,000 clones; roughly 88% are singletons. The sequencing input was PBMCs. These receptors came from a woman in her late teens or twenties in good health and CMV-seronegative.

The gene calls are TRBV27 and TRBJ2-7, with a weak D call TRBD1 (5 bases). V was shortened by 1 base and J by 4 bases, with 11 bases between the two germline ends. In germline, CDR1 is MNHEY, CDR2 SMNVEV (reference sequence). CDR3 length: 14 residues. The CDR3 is CASSLYWTTYEQYF. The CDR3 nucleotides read TGTGCCAGCAGTTTATATTGGACAACGTACGAGCAGTACTTC.

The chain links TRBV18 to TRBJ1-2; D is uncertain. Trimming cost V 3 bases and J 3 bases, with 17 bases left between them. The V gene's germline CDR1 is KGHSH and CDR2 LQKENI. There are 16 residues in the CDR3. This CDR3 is CASSPIASGNYYGYTF. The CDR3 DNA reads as TGTGCCAGCTCACCGATAGCCTCCGGAAATTACTATGGCTACACCTTC.

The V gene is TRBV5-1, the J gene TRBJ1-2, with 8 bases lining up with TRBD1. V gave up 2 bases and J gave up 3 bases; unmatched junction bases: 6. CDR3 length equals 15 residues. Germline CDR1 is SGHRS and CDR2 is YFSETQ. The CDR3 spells CASSLTGGDYYGYTF. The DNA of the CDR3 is TGCGCCAGCAGCTTAACAGGGGGAGACTACTATGGCTACACCTTC.

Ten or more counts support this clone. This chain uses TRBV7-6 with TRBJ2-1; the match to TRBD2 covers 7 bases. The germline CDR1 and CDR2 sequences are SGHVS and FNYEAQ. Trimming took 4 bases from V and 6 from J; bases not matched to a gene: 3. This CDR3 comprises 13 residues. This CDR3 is CASSSREANEQFF. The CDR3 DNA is TGTGCCAGCAGCTCCCGGGAGGCCAATGAGCAGTTCTTC.

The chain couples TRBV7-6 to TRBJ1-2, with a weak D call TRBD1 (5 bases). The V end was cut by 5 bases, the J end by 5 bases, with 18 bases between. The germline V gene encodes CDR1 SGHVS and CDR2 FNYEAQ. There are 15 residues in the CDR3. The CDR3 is CASSPQTTAPYGYTF. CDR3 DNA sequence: TGTGCCAGCAGCCCCCAGACGACAGCACCTTATGGCTACACCTTC.

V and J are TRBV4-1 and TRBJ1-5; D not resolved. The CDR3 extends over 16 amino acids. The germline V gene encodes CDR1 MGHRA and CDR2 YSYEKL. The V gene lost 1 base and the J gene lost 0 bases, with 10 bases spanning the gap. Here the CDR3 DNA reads TGCGCCAGCAGCCAAGCTTTTCTCTATAGCAATCAGCCCCAGCATTTT. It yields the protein CASSQAFLYSNQPQHF.

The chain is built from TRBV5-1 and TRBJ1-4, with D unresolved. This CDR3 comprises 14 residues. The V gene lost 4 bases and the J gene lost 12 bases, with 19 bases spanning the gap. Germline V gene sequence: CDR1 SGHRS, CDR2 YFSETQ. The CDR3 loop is CASSTGGQLKELFF. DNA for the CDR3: TGCGCCAGCAGCACTGGCGGCCAGTTGAAGGAACTGTTTTTT. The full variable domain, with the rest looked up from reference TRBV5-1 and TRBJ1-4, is KAGVTQTPRYLIKTRGQQVTLSCSPISGHRSVSWYQQTPGQGLQFLFEYFSETQRNKGNFPGRFSGRQFSNSRSEMNVSTLELGDSALYLCASSTGGQLKELFFGSGTQLSVL.

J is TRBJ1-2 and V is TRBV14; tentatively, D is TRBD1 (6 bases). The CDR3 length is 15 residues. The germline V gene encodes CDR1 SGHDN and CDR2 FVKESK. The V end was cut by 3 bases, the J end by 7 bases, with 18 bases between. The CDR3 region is CASSHDPQGFSGYTF. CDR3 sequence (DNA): TGTGCCAGCAGCCATGACCCACAGGGATTCAGTGGCTACACCTTC. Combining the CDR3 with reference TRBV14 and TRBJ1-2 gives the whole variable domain EAGVTQFPSHSVIEKGQTVTLRCDPISGHDNLYWYRRVMGKEIKFLLHFVKESKQDESGMPNNRFLAERTGGTYSTLKVQPAELEDSGVYFCASSHDPQGFSGYTFGSGTRLTVV.

CDR3 nucleotides: TGCGCCAGCAGTGAGTCCTCTAACCCCACGGATACGCAGTATTTT. It specifies CASSESSNPTDTQYF. The chain links TRBV10-2 to TRBJ2-3; D is unresolved. The germline V gene encodes CDR1 WSHSY and CDR2 SAAADI. Trimming took off 0 bases at V and 6 bases at J, with 13 bases between the two ends. The CDR3 consists of 15 residues.

The CDR3 protein is CASSLSRGQTGELFF. In DNA form, the CDR3 reads TGTGCCAGCAGTTTATCGCGGGGTCAGACCGGGGAGCTGTTTTTT. J is TRBJ2-2 and V is TRBV28; D possibly corresponds to TRBD2 (6 bases). From germline, CDR1 is MDHEN and CDR2 SYDVKM. V was pared by 1 base and J by 5 bases, with 11 bases between. This CDR3 has 15 residues.

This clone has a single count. In DNA form, the CDR3 reads TGTGCCAGCAGTTTATACTACGAGCAGTACTTC. This translates into CASSLYYEQYF. This chain uses TRBV2 with TRBJ2-7; no clear D gene. The V gene's germline CDR1 is SNHLY and CDR2 FYNNEI. The V gene lost 5 bases and the J gene lost 3 bases, with 5 bases spanning the gap. The CDR3 is 11 residues long.

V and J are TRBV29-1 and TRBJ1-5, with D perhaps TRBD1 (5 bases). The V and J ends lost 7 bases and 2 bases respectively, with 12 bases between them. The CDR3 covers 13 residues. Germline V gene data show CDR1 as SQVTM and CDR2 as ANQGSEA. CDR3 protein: CSAFRACNQPQHF. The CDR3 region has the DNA TGCAGCGCCTTCAGGGCTTGCAATCAGCCCCAGCATTTT.

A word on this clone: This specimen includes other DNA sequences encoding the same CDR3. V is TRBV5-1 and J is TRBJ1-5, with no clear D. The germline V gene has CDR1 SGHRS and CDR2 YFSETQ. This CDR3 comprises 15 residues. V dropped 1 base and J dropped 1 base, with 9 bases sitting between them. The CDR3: CASSLTTGSNQPQHF. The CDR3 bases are TGCGCCAGCAGCTTGACAACGGGGAGCAATCAGCCCCAGCATTTT.

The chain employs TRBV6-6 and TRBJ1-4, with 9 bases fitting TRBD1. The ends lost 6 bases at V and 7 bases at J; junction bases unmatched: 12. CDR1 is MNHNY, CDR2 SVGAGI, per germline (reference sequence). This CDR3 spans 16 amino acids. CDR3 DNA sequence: TGTGCCAGCAGCCCACCGATGGGACAGGGAGTTGAAAAACTGTTTTTT. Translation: CASSPPMGQGVEKLFF.

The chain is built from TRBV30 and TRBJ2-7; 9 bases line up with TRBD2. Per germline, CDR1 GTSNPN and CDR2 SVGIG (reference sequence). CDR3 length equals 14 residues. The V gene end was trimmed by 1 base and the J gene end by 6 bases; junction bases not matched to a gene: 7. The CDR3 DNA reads TGTGCCTGGAGTGGCGGGAGGGCGTCGGGCGAGCAGTACTTC. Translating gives CAWSGGRASGEQYF. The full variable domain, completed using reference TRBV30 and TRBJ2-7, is SQTIHQWPATLVQPVGSPLSLECTVEGTSNPNLYWYRQAAGRGLQLLFYSVGIGQISSEVPQNLSASRPQDRQFILSSKKLLLSDSGFYLCAWSGGRASGEQYFGPGTRLTVT.

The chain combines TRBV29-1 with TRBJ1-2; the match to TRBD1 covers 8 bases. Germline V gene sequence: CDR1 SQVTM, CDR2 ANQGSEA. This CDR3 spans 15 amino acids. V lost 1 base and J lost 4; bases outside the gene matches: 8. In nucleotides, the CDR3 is TGCAGCGTTGAAGGGTTCTCAGGGGGCTTCTATGGCTACACCTTC. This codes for CSVEGFSGGFYGYTF.

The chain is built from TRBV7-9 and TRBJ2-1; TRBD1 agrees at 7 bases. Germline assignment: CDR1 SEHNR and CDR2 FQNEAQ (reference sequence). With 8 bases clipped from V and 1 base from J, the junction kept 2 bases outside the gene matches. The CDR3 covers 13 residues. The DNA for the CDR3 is TGTGCCAGCCTGGGACAGTCCTACAATGAGCAGTTCTTC. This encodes CASLGQSYNEQFF.

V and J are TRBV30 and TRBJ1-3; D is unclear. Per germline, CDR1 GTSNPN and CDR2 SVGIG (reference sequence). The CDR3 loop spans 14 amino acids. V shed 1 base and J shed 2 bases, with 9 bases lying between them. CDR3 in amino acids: CAWSARETGNTIYF. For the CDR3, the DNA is TGTGCCTGGAGTGCCCGGGAAACTGGAAACACCATATATTTT. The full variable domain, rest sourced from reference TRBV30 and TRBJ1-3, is SQTIHQWPATLVQPVGSPLSLECTVEGTSNPNLYWYRQAAGRGLQLLFYSVGIGQISSEVPQNLSASRPQDRQFILSSKKLLLSDSGFYLCAWSARETGNTIYFGEGSWLTVV.

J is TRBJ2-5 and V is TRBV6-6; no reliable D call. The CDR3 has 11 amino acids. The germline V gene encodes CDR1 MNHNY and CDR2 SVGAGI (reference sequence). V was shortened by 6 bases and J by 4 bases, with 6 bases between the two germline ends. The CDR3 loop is CASRVRETQYF. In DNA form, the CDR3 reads TGTGCCAGCAGGGTTAGAGAGACCCAGTACTTC.

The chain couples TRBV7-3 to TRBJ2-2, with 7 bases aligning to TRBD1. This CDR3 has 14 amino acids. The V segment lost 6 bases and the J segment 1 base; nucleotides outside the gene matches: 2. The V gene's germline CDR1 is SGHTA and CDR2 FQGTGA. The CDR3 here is CASRTGMNTGELFF. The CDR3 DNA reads TGTGCCAGCAGGACAGGGATGAACACCGGGGAGCTGTTTTTT.

CDR3 sequence reads: CASGTLGGGIYGYTF. The CDR3 DNA is TGTGCCAGCGGGACCCTCGGGGGAGGGATCTATGGCTACACCTTC. V is TRBV5-6 and J is TRBJ1-2; D is possibly TRBD1 (5 bases). Germline V CDR1 and CDR2: SGHDT, YYEEEE. The CDR3 sequence is 15 residues long. V lost 7 bases and J 4 bases, leaving 20 bases between the germline ends.

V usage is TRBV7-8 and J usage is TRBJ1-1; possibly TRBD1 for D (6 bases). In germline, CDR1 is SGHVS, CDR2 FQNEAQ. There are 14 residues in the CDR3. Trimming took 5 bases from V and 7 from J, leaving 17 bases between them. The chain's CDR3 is CASSLGRGVDEAFF. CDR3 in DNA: TGTGCCAGCAGCCTGGGCAGGGGAGTGGATGAAGCTTTCTTT.

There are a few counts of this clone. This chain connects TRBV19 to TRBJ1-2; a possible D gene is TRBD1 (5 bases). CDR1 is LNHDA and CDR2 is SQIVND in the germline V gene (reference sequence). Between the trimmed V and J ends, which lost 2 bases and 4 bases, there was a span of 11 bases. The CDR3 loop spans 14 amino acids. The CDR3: CASSIRGQSYGYTF. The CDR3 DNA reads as TGTGCCAGTAGTATAAGGGGTCAGAGCTATGGCTACACCTTC. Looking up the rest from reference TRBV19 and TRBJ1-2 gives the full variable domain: DGGITQSPKYLFRKEGQNVTLSCEQNLNHDAMYWYRQDPGQGLRLIYYSQIVNDFQKGDIAEGYSVSREKKESFPLTVTSAQKNPTAFYLCASSIRGQSYGYTFGSGTRLTVV.

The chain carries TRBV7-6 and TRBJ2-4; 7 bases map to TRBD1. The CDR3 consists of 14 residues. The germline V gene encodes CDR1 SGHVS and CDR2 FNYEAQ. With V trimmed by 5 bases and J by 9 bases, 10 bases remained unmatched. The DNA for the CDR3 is TGTGCCAGCAGCGAAGACAGGGCCGAGGGCATTCAGTACTTC. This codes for CASSEDRAEGIQYF.

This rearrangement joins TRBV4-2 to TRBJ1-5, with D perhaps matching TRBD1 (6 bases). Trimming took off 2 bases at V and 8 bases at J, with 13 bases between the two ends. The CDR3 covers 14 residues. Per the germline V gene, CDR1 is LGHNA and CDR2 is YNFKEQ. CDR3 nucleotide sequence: TGTGCCAGCAGCCAAACGACAGGAGTAGAGCCCCAGCATTTT. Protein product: CASSQTTGVEPQHF.

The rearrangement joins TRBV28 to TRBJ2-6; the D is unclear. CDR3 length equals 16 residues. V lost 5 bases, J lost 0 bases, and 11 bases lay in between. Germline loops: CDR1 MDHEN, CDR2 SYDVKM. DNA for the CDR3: TGTGCCAGCAGTCCCACGGTCGGCTCTGGGGCCAACGTCCTGACTTTC. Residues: CASSPTVGSGANVLTF. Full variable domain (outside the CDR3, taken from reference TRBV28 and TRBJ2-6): DVKVTQSSRYLVKRTGEKVFLECVQDMDHENMFWYRQDPGLGLRLIYFSYDVKMKEKGDIPEGYSVSREKKERFSLILESASTNQTSMYLCASSPTVGSGANVLTFGAGSRLTVL.

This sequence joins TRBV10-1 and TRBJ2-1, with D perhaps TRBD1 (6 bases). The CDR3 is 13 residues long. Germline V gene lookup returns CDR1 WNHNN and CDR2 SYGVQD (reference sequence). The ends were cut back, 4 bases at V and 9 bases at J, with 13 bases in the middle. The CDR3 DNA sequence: TGCGCCAGCAGTGTAGGGACAACGACTGAGCAGTTCTTC. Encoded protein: CASSVGTTTEQFF.